Below are 3 T cell receptor beta chains sequenced from a single sample in a study of blood T cells in healthy people across ages. Through a sample-barcoded 5' primer and a J-beta primer mix, a second PCR was run for roughly 6 to 12 cycles. Each CDR3 protein is one row after TCRdb ran MiXCR on the 5' RACE reads. In the table there are some 1.8 million distinct CDR3 sequences, around 40% of which are singletons. Sequences were obtained from blood. The origin of the receptors is a human donor in good health.

The genes are TRBV5-5 and TRBJ2-5; no definite D call. CDR1 and CDR2 from the germline V gene are SGHKS and YYEKEE (reference sequence). The CDR3 covers 15 residues. Trimming pared 4 bases from V and 1 base from J, leaving 14 bases between. In DNA form, the CDR3 reads TGTGCCAGCAGCGAGAGACCGGTACCCCAAGAGACCCAGTACTTC. This translates into CASSERPVPQETQYF. Full variable domain (rest looked up from reference TRBV5-5 and TRBJ2-5): DAGVTQSPTHLIKTRGQQVTLRCSPISGHKSVSWYQQVLGQGPQFIFQYYEKEERGRGNFPDRFSARQFPNYSSELNVNALLLGDSALYLCASSERPVPQETQYFGPGTRLLVL.

The chain recombines TRBV21-1 with TRBJ1-2; the D call of TRBD1 is as the table states it, not checked on the DNA. TRBV21-1 is assigned pseudogene status. The CDR3 sequence is 16 residues long. The CDR3 here is CAQLERGPKKFYGYTF. Here the CDR3 DNA reads TGTGCACAACTTGAGAGGGGGCCGAAAAAATTCTATGGCTACACCTTC.

This chain links TRBV27 with TRBJ2-1; 14 positions match TRBD2. Germline V CDR1 and CDR2: MNHEY, SMNVEV (reference sequence). The CDR3 spans 19 residues. Trimming took 4 bases from V and 9 from J; bases not matched to a gene: 17. The chain's CDR3 is CASSSSQGLAGVFGGEQFF. The CDR3 DNA reads TGTGCCAGCAGTTCGAGCCAGGGACTAGCGGGGGTATTTGGGGGTGAGCAGTTCTTC.